Described below is a single T cell receptor beta chain sequence and its context. Germline assignment: CDR1 MNHNS and CDR2 SASEGT. The CDR3 contains 15 residues. Trimming removed 4 bases from V and 3 bases from J; junction bases left unmatched: 6. A history of autoimmune disease or systemic immunosuppression excluded patients. This entry belongs to a study of OX40 agonist ivuxolimab in advanced cancers. The repertoire was sequenced with immunoSEQ multiplex PCR; TCRdb's copy has only in-frame clones and lacks some. Among 50,000 to 75,000 clones listed, about four fifths were seen once. The rearrangement joins TRBV6-1 to TRBJ2-3; 8 nucleotides match TRBD1. Source: CD4+ or CD8+ T cells sorted from blood, taken in a trial of the OX40 agonist ivuxolimab. The receptor's source is an adult with an advanced solid tumor such as melanoma, head and neck, liver or kidney cancer. DNA for the CDR3: TGTGCCAGCAGTGGGCGGACAGGGAGTACAGATACGCAGTATTTT. Amino acid sequence: CASSGRTGSTDTQYF.